The 29 T cell receptor beta chains listed next were all sequenced from one sample in a study of T-cell reconstitution after alpha-beta-depleted transplantation in children. Unique molecular identifiers were incorporated when the TCRbeta library was constructed. TCRdb redid the calling of the PCR reads with MiXCR, one entry per CDR3 protein. The data contain about 440,000 distinct CDR3 sequences, over 40% of them seen just once; the ten biggest clones take up around a quarter. The material sequenced was PBMCs, taken before TCRalphabeta/CD19-depleted stem cell transplant. These receptors all come from a girl aged 2-9 years with aplastic anemia, due to receive a stem cell transplant.

This clonotype was seen only a few times. The chain links TRBV9 to TRBJ2-7; unclear D gene. The CDR3 sequence is 15 residues long. V was shortened by 0 bases and J by 4 bases, with 14 bases between the two germline ends. CDR1 and CDR2 (germline): SGDLS, YYNGEE. The CDR3: CASSVAYGGPYEQYF. CDR3 DNA: TGTGCCAGCAGCGTAGCTTATGGTGGCCCTTACGAGCAGTACTTC. The full variable domain, with the rest looked up from reference TRBV9 and TRBJ2-7, is DSGVTQTPKHLITATGQRVTLRCSPRSGDLSVYWYQQSLDQGLQFLIQYYNGEERAKGNILERFSAQQFPDLHSELNLSSLELGDSALYFCASSVAYGGPYEQYFGPGTRLTVT.

The table lists this clonotype with a few counts. The rearrangement uses TRBV2 and TRBJ2-3; the D gene could be TRBD1 or TRBD2 (6 bases each). Deletions cut 6 bases from V and 1 base from J, with 11 bases between. The CDR3 is made up of 14 amino acids. The germline V gene has CDR1 SNHLY and CDR2 FYNNEI. CDR3: CASRRGEGTDTQYF. CDR3 in DNA: TGTGCCAGCAGGAGGGGGGAAGGCACAGATACGCAGTATTTT.

The V and J genes are TRBV19 and TRBJ2-7, with a weak D call TRBD2 (6 bases). Deletions cut 5 bases from V and 1 base from J, with 18 bases between. The CDR3 runs 16 residues. Germline loops: CDR1 LNHDA, CDR2 SQIVND (reference sequence). The CDR3 bases are TGTGCCAGTAGTCCCAGACCGGGACTTATGTCCTACGAGCAGTACTTC. This encodes CASSPRPGLMSYEQYF.

The V gene is TRBV4-2, the J gene TRBJ2-2; TRBD2 aligns across 9 bases. This CDR3 region has 16 residues. Germline values: CDR1 LGHNA, CDR2 YNFKEQ. Germline trimming cut 2 bases from V and 4 bases from J; bases unmatched to any gene: 5. The CDR3 coding sequence is TGTGCCAGCAGCCAAATAGCGGGAGTGGGCACCGGGGAGCTGTTTTTT. Residues: CASSQIAGVGTGELFF.

The chain employs TRBV12-3 or TRBV12-4 and TRBJ2-7, with 7 nucleotides matching TRBD2. This CDR3 region has 15 residues. V was pared by 5 bases and J by 2 bases, with 9 bases of the junction left unmatched. This CDR3 is CASSRSGSQPYEQYF. The CDR3 DNA follows: TGTGCCAGCAGTCGTAGCGGGTCTCAACCCTACGAGCAGTACTTC.

The chain joins TRBV20-1 to TRBJ1-6; 8 nucleotides agree with TRBD1. Germline values: CDR1 DFQATT, CDR2 SNEGSKA (reference sequence). Germline trimming cut 5 bases from V and 9 bases from J; bases unmatched to any gene: 6. CDR3 length: 13 amino acids. CDR3: CSAADRVTSPLHF. In DNA, the CDR3 is TGCAGTGCTGCGGACAGGGTCACTTCACCCCTCCACTTT.

The chain recombines TRBV5-1 with TRBJ2-3, with unresolved D. Germline V gene data show CDR1 as SGHRS and CDR2 as YFSETQ. This CDR3 spans 17 amino acids. V lost 0 bases, J lost 2 bases, and 16 bases lay in between. In nucleotides, the CDR3 is TGCGCCAGCAGCTTGGAGTGGGTAGGGTCTCCCACAGATACGCAGTATTTT. It yields the protein CASSLEWVGSPTDTQYF. Looking up the rest from reference TRBV5-1 and TRBJ2-3 gives the full variable domain: KAGVTQTPRYLIKTRGQQVTLSCSPISGHRSVSWYQQTPGQGLQFLFEYFSETQRNKGNFPGRFSGRQFSNSRSEMNVSTLELGDSALYLCASSLEWVGSPTDTQYFGPGTRLTVL.

This clonotype was seen more than once but under ten times. The junction and the germline gene differ at one end; a read error may be behind it. CDR3 coding DNA: TGCAGTGTTAGATCAGCTTTCTTT. Amino acids: CSVRSAFF. V usage is TRBV20-1 and J usage is TRBJ1-1; D gene uncertain. This CDR3 spans 8 amino acids. From germline, CDR1 is DFQATT and CDR2 SNEGSKA (reference sequence).

There are many counts of this clonotype. The chain joins TRBV3-1 to TRBJ2-1; D gene uncertain. Deletions cut 4 bases from V and 8 bases from J, with 18 bases between. The CDR3 is made up of 15 amino acids. Germline V gene data show CDR1 as LGHDT and CDR2 as YNNKEL (reference sequence). The CDR3 reads CASSPRPNMPDEQFF. CDR3 in DNA: TGTGCCAGCAGCCCTAGGCCCAACATGCCGGATGAGCAGTTCTTC.

The chain has TRBV5-1 and TRBJ2-1; the D call may be TRBD1 or TRBD2 (6 bases each). Germline lookup yields CDR1 SGHRS and CDR2 YFSETQ. The V and J ends lost 1 base and 1 base respectively, with 9 bases between them. This CDR3 has 15 residues. This CDR3 reads CASSLRGPSYNEQFF. The CDR3 DNA sequence: TGCGCCAGCAGCTTGCGGGGGCCTTCCTACAATGAGCAGTTCTTC.

V and J are TRBV9 and TRBJ2-1, with 7 bases lining up with TRBD2. The germline V gene encodes CDR1 SGDLS and CDR2 YYNGEE. The CDR3 has 14 amino acids. With 0 bases clipped from V and 7 bases from J, the junction kept 4 bases outside the gene matches. CDR3 protein: CASSVGRGENEQFF. CDR3 nucleotides: TGTGCCAGCAGCGTAGGTCGGGGGGAGAATGAGCAGTTCTTC.

V is TRBV30 and J is TRBJ2-7; 9 bases are shared with TRBD2. The CDR3 covers 17 residues. The trim removed 3 bases at V and 1 base at J, leaving 13 bases unmatched. Germline V gene sequence: CDR1 GTSNPN, CDR2 SVGIG (reference sequence). The chain's CDR3 is CAWSQKQLAGLSYEQYF. In nucleotides, the CDR3 is TGTGCCTGGAGCCAAAAACAACTAGCGGGCTTGTCCTACGAGCAGTACTTC.

The chain links TRBV5-5 to TRBJ2-2, with D unclear. The ends were cut back, 7 bases at V and 6 bases at J, with 16 bases in the middle. The CDR3 is 14 amino acids. Germline CDR1 is SGHKS and CDR2 is YYEKEE (reference sequence). DNA for the CDR3: TGTGCCAGCGGCCTCGGGTTCCTCTCCGGGGAGCTGTTTTTT. Protein product: CASGLGFLSGELFF.

The sample holds many counts of this clonotype. This rearrangement joins TRBV29-1 to TRBJ1-1; perhaps TRBD1 as D (5 bases). CDR3 length equals 18 residues. Germline values: CDR1 SQVTM, CDR2 ANQGSEA. Trimming removed 4 bases at V and 3 bases at J, with 27 bases between. CDR3 nucleotide sequence: TGCAGCGTTGTCTCCCTTTTCCAGGGAAGTCGAACGGACACTGAAGCTTTCTTT. It yields the protein CSVVSLFQGSRTDTEAFF.

The chain employs TRBV3-1 and TRBJ2-5; no definite D call. This CDR3 is 13 amino acids long. Germline V gene sequence: CDR1 LGHDT, CDR2 YNNKEL (reference sequence). V was pared by 1 base and J by 6 bases, with 9 bases between. The CDR3 reads CASSQAPGQTQYF. Written as DNA, the CDR3 is TGTGCCAGCAGCCAAGCCCCAGGACAGACCCAGTACTTC.

The chain joins TRBV20-1 to TRBJ2-2, with 11 bases lining up with TRBD1. CDR3 size: 13 residues. Germline lookup yields CDR1 DFQATT and CDR2 SNEGSKA (reference sequence). J gave up 7 bases and V 5 bases, and 3 bases lay outside the gene matches. As DNA, the CDR3 is TGCAGTGCTGGACAGGGGGCTGTCGGGGAGCTGTTTTTT. This sequence encodes CSAGQGAVGELFF.

At least ten counts were recorded for this clonotype. The V gene is TRBV12-3 or TRBV12-4, the J gene TRBJ2-6; the D gene could be TRBD1 or TRBD2 (5 bases each). V was shortened by 4 bases and J by 0 bases, with 16 bases between the two germline ends. CDR3 length: 18 residues. The CDR3 DNA follows: TGTGCCAGCAGTTCAACTAGGGGAGTTCGCTCTGGGGCCAACGTCCTGACTTTC. Its translation is CASSSTRGVRSGANVLTF.

This clonotype appeared many times. This chain uses TRBV9 with TRBJ2-2; 10 bases are shared with TRBD2. The CDR3 has 15 amino acids. The V segment lost 4 bases and the J segment 7 bases; nucleotides outside the gene matches: 7. Germline loops: CDR1 SGDLS, CDR2 YYNGEE. The CDR3 nucleotides read TGTGCCAGCAGCTCCCGGACTAGCGGAAACGGGGAGCTGTTTTTT. It yields the protein CASSSRTSGNGELFF.

The rearrangement uses TRBV4-1 and TRBJ2-3, with D tentatively TRBD2 (6 bases). V lost 2 bases and J lost 1, with 13 bases in between. The CDR3 contains 16 residues. The V gene's germline CDR1 is MGHRA and CDR2 YSYEKL. The CDR3 sequence: CASSQPGRQGTDTQYF. The CDR3 nucleotides are TGCGCCAGCAGCCAACCCGGGAGACAAGGCACAGATACGCAGTATTTT.

The J gene is TRBJ1-1, the V gene TRBV7-9, with D maybe TRBD1 (5 bases). Germline V gives CDR1 SEHNR, CDR2 FQNEAQ (reference sequence). CDR3 length: 16 residues. Between the trimmed V and J ends, which lost 1 base and 1 base, there was a span of 13 bases. This CDR3 is CASSLGSGTANTEAFF. In DNA form, the CDR3 reads TGTGCCAGCAGCTTAGGGTCAGGGACTGCGAACACTGAAGCTTTCTTT.

The rearrangement uses TRBV10-3 and TRBJ1-2, with D hard to call. This CDR3 contains 12 residues. The V gene lost 4 bases and the J gene lost 6 bases, with 9 bases spanning the gap. Germline values: CDR1 ENHRY, CDR2 SYGVKD. In DNA form, the CDR3 reads TGTGCCATCAGTGGGAACAGCCATGGCTACACCTTC. Its translation: CAISGNSHGYTF.

The chain links TRBV3-1 to TRBJ1-2; a possible D gene is TRBD1 (5 bases). The CDR3 runs to 14 residues. The ends were cut back, 1 base at V and 7 bases at J, with 13 bases in the middle. From germline, CDR1 is LGHDT and CDR2 YNNKEL (reference sequence). CDR3: CASSQAGTSGGYTF. The CDR3 DNA reads TGTGCCAGCAGCCAAGCCGGGACGTCAGGTGGCTACACCTTC.

The genes are TRBV7-2 and TRBJ2-7; D tentatively fits TRBD1 or TRBD2 (5 bases each). V was pared by 3 bases and J by 0 bases, with 12 bases between. This CDR3 region has 15 residues. CDR1 and CDR2 (germline): SGHTA, FQGNSA. The CDR3 loop reads CASSFQGRNSYEQYF. CDR3 in DNA: TGTGCCAGCAGCTTTCAGGGACGTAACTCCTACGAGCAGTACTTC.

The chain has TRBV10-3 and TRBJ2-2; D could derive from TRBD1 or TRBD2 (5 bases each). This CDR3 has 14 residues. Trimming stripped 8 bases from V and 3 bases from J, with 13 bases between. CDR1 and CDR2 (germline): ENHRY, SYGVKD. CDR3 residues: CAIGGFRDTGELFF. CDR3 nucleotide sequence: TGTGCCATCGGAGGATTCAGGGACACCGGGGAGCTGTTTTTT.

In this sample, this clonotype turned up a few times. The chain employs TRBV28 and TRBJ2-2; the D gene is possibly TRBD1 (5 bases). The CDR3 has 17 residues. The germline V and J ends were trimmed by 3 bases and 5 bases, with 19 bases remaining between them. Germline V gives CDR1 MDHEN, CDR2 SYDVKM. CDR3 loop: CASSFFQGRLGTGELFF. The DNA of the CDR3 is TGTGCCAGCAGTTTTTTTCAGGGCAGGTTGGGGACCGGGGAGCTGTTTTTT. The full variable domain, in which reference TRBV28 and TRBJ2-2 provide the parts outside the CDR3, is DVKVTQSSRYLVKRTGEKVFLECVQDMDHENMFWYRQDPGLGLRLIYFSYDVKMKEKGDIPEGYSVSREKKERFSLILESASTNQTSMYLCASSFFQGRLGTGELFFGEGSRLTVL.

This chain joins TRBV4-2 and TRBJ2-3, with 8 bases matching TRBD2. This CDR3 comprises 16 residues. The J segment lost 4 bases and the V segment lost 0 bases, leaving 6 bases of the junction unmatched. Germline CDR1 is LGHNA and CDR2 is YNFKEQ. As DNA, the CDR3 is TGTGCCAGCAGCCAAGAACTAGGACTAGCAGCAGATACGCAGTATTTT. Translated: CASSQELGLAADTQYF.

The chain couples TRBV5-1 to TRBJ2-5, with a weak D call TRBD1 (6 bases). The CDR3 runs to 12 residues. V lost 6 bases to trimming and J lost 5 bases, with 11 bases between them. CDR1 and CDR2 (germline): SGHRS, YFSETQ. CDR3 region: CASTGVGETQYF. CDR3 sequence (DNA): TGCGCCAGCACAGGGGTGGGGGAGACCCAGTACTTC.

The chain carries TRBV2 and TRBJ2-5; D may correspond to TRBD1 or TRBD2 (5 bases each). Between the trimmed V and J ends, which lost 1 base and 2 bases, there was a span of 11 bases. Germline-derived CDR1 and CDR2 are SNHLY and FYNNEI. The CDR3 contains 15 residues. The CDR3 coding sequence is TGTGCCAGCAGTGAAGAGGGGACGTGGCAAGAGACCCAGTACTTC. Amino acid sequence: CASSEEGTWQETQYF.

The gene calls are TRBV12-3 or TRBV12-4 and TRBJ2-7, with 8 bases that match TRBD2. The V and J ends lost 6 bases and 7 bases, in that order; junction bases with no gene match: 14. The CDR3 covers 15 residues. The CDR3 here is CASSSSGGLLWEQYF. The CDR3 bases are TGTGCCAGCAGCTCCAGCGGGGGCCTCTTGTGGGAGCAGTACTTC.